The 29 T cell receptor beta chains given below trace back to one sample, sequenced in a study of cytomegalovirus exposure and HLA in healthy donors (dated by TCRdb to about 2017). The protocol used for the library was the immunoSEQ multiplex PCR assay. A mixture of 60 forward primers for TCR Vbeta segments and 13 reverse primers for TCR Jbeta segments was used in the multiplex PCR. TCRdb limited this immuneACCESS table to in-frame rearrangements with V and J called. A share of clones is missing; checked studies link under half to unresolved V genes, and the rest is unexplained. This sample lists 200,000 or so clones; approximately 88% were detected once. The top ten clones comprise about 0.25% of the sample. Material: PBMCs. The receptors were sampled from a boy between 10 and 17 years old in good health and CMV-seronegative.

The V call is TRBV6-1, the J call TRBJ1-1; no definite D call. The CDR3 loop spans 14 amino acids. The V and J ends lost 3 bases and 4 bases respectively, with 12 bases between them. Germline V CDR1 and CDR2: MNHNS, SASEGT. The CDR3 nucleotides read TGTGCCAGCAGTGATATTTCGGCAGGCACTGAAGCTTTCTTT. Encoded protein: CASSDISAGTEAFF.

The CDR3 reads CASSLSSGRLVGELFF. For the CDR3, the DNA is TGTGCCAGCAGTTTGTCTAGCGGGAGGTTAGTCGGGGAGCTGTTTTTT. V is TRBV27 and J is TRBJ2-2; 11 nucleotides match TRBD2. Germline V lookup: CDR1 MNHEY, CDR2 SMNVEV (reference sequence). The CDR3 extends over 16 amino acids. V shed 3 bases, J shed 7 bases, and the junction held 7 bases outside the gene matches.

The chain has TRBV13 and TRBJ2-7; 10 bases map to TRBD1. Germline V gene lookup returns CDR1 PRHDT and CDR2 FYEKMQ (reference sequence). V shed 5 bases and J 6 bases; nucleotides not matched to a gene: 7. The CDR3 spans 14 residues. CDR3 nucleotides: TGTGCCAGCAGCCTTGGACAGGGGGTAGTCGAGCAGTACTTC. This gives the protein CASSLGQGVVEQYF.

The chain links TRBV7-2 to TRBJ1-3; D is unclear. The CDR3 runs 14 residues. Trimming cost V 8 bases and J 2 bases, with 13 bases left between them. CDR1 and CDR2 (germline): SGHTA, FQGNSA. CDR3 in DNA: TGTGCCAGCCAACTTTTGGTCGCTGGAAACACCATATATTTT. Encoded protein: CASQLLVAGNTIYF.

The chain links TRBV4-3 to TRBJ1-2; D unclear. From germline, CDR1 is LGHNA and CDR2 YSLEER. V lost 1 base, J lost 0 bases, and 15 bases lay in between. The CDR3 length is 17 residues. This CDR3 is CASSQAVPNGANYGYTF. CDR3 in DNA: TGCGCCAGCAGCCAAGCGGTACCGAACGGGGCTAACTATGGCTACACCTTC.

This clone was seen a single time. This chain uses TRBV19 with TRBJ1-5; TRBD1 matches 7 bases. Germline assignment: CDR1 LNHDA and CDR2 SQIVND (reference sequence). The CDR3 spans 13 residues. V trimming: 6 bases; J trimming: 6 bases; junction bases outside the gene matches: 5. DNA for the CDR3: TGTGCCAGTAGCGACAGGGAGGTTCAGCCCCAGCATTTT. It codes for CASSDREVQPQHF.

V and J are TRBV6-4 and TRBJ1-5; 8 positions agree with TRBD1. V lost 4 bases, J lost 5 bases, and 7 bases stayed unmatched. This CDR3 has 15 amino acids. Germline V gene lookup returns CDR1 MRHNA and CDR2 SNTAGT. CDR3 DNA: TGTGCCAGCAGTGCGACAGGGGACCCGGATCAGCCCCAGCATTTT. As protein: CASSATGDPDQPQHF.

This clone was seen a handful of times. This chain joins TRBV5-4 and TRBJ2-7, with TRBD1 as a possible D gene (5 bases). Trimming removed 0 bases at V and 1 base at J, with 8 bases between. The CDR3 has 14 amino acids. Germline CDR1 is SGHNT and CDR2 is YYREEE (reference sequence). CDR3 sequence reads: CASSLGRGSYEQYF. The CDR3 DNA sequence: TGTGCCAGCAGCTTGGGAAGGGGTTCCTACGAGCAGTACTTC.

The chain links TRBV25-1 to TRBJ1-2, with TRBD1 matching over 8 bases. CDR1 is MGHDK and CDR2 is SYGVNS in the germline V gene. J gave up 6 bases and V 4 bases, and 7 bases lay outside the gene matches. This CDR3 has 14 amino acids. The CDR3 loop reads CASSAGGRGHGYTF. The CDR3 bases are TGTGCCAGCAGTGCAGGGGGCAGGGGACATGGCTACACCTTC.

The chain couples TRBV5-4 to TRBJ2-1, with 12 bases matching TRBD2. The CDR3 spans 16 residues. J gave up 6 bases and V 2 bases, and 6 bases lay outside the gene matches. Germline-derived CDR1 and CDR2 are SGHNT and YYREEE (reference sequence). This chain's CDR3 is CASSFTGLAGTNEQFF. The CDR3 region has the DNA TGTGCCAGCAGCTTCACCGGACTAGCGGGAACCAATGAGCAGTTCTTC.

The rearrangement uses TRBV7-3 and TRBJ1-1; 7 positions match TRBD1. Unmatched junction bases numbered 6, after V lost 4 bases and J lost 1 base. CDR3 size: 15 residues. Germline V CDR1 and CDR2: SGHTA, FQGTGA. CDR3 sequence reads: CASSYYRGQNTEAFF. The CDR3 DNA follows: TGTGCCAGCAGCTACTACAGGGGACAGAACACTGAAGCTTTCTTT.

The chain links TRBV5-1 to TRBJ1-5, with 9 positions matching TRBD1. CDR3 length equals 15 residues. Germline V gene sequence: CDR1 SGHRS, CDR2 YFSETQ. Unmatched junction bases numbered 7, after V lost 3 bases and J lost 6 bases. The CDR3 loop is CASSWGDRAGQPQHF. DNA of the CDR3: TGCGCCAGCAGCTGGGGGGACAGGGCTGGTCAGCCCCAGCATTTT.

This clone was recorded once. This chain connects TRBV5-1 to TRBJ2-3, with a possible D match to TRBD1 (6 bases). The CDR3 is made up of 13 amino acids. V dropped 5 bases and J dropped 4 bases, with 11 bases sitting between them. Germline CDR1 SGHRS, CDR2 YFSETQ. The DNA for the CDR3 is TGCGCCAGCAGTTTAGAGGGGGCAGATACGCAGTATTTT. It yields the protein CASSLEGADTQYF.

This clone has only one observation. This chain connects TRBV27 to TRBJ1-5; D uncertain. Germline V CDR1 and CDR2: MNHEY, SMNVEV (reference sequence). V was shortened by 3 bases and J by 3 bases, with 12 bases between the two germline ends. This CDR3 comprises 15 residues. This CDR3 is CASSFRGRLNQPQHF. The CDR3 bases are TGTGCCAGCAGTTTTCGCGGCAGACTCAATCAGCCCCAGCATTTT.

The V gene is TRBV5-4, the J gene TRBJ1-2; a possible D gene is TRBD1 (5 bases). V lost 0 bases, J lost 7 bases, and 13 bases lay in between. The CDR3 contains 14 residues. The V gene's germline CDR1 is SGHNT and CDR2 YYREEE (reference sequence). The CDR3 DNA sequence: TGTGCCAGCAGCTTGGGGCAGGGCCTTGGTGGCTACACCTTC. As protein: CASSLGQGLGGYTF.

The table lists this clone with a few counts. The V call is TRBV28, the J call TRBJ2-7; 8 bases map to TRBD2. The junction had 6 bases not matched to a gene; V was cut back by 3 bases and J by 2 bases. The germline V gene has CDR1 MDHEN and CDR2 SYDVKM. CDR3 length equals 15 residues. The CDR3 DNA reads TGTGCCAGCAGTTTCGTTGCGGGAGGACCCTACGAGCAGTACTTC. Translating it yields CASSFVAGGPYEQYF.

This chain uses TRBV7-8 with TRBJ2-5, with D possibly being TRBD2 (5 bases). The germline gives CDR1 SGHVS, CDR2 FQNEAQ. Trimming pared 7 bases from V and 5 bases from J, leaving 11 bases between. This CDR3 contains 12 residues. In DNA form, the CDR3 reads TGTGCCAGCACAGGAGGTCGCGAGACCCAGTACTTC. Its protein product is CASTGGRETQYF.

The chain links TRBV30 to TRBJ1-4, with D perhaps TRBD1 (5 bases). Germline V CDR1 and CDR2: GTSNPN, SVGIG (reference sequence). The germline V and J ends were trimmed by 3 bases and 6 bases, with 14 bases remaining between them. This CDR3 is 14 amino acids long. DNA for the CDR3: TGTGCCTGGAGGATGGGGGGGATAGATGAAAAACTGTTTTTT. Its translation: CAWRMGGIDEKLFF.

The V and J genes are TRBV7-8 and TRBJ2-4, with 7 bases lining up with TRBD1. From germline, CDR1 is SGHVS and CDR2 FQNEAQ. The CDR3 runs 15 residues. V was clipped by 5 bases and J by 6 bases; unmatched bases: 10. CDR3 amino acids: CASSGGQARGNIQYF. Written as DNA, the CDR3 is TGTGCCAGCAGCGGAGGACAGGCCAGGGGAAACATTCAGTACTTC.

The V call is TRBV27, the J call TRBJ2-1; a possible D gene is TRBD2 (5 bases). Trimming took 6 bases from V and 4 from J, leaving 16 bases between them. Germline V CDR1 and CDR2: MNHEY, SMNVEV (reference sequence). The CDR3 consists of 15 residues. The CDR3 reads CASSPTDSHYNEQFF. CDR3 DNA: TGTGCCAGCAGCCCCACGGACTCTCATTACAATGAGCAGTTCTTC.

The chain recombines TRBV5-4 with TRBJ2-7, with 8 bases fitting TRBD1. Germline loops: CDR1 SGHNT, CDR2 YYREEE (reference sequence). With 3 bases clipped from V and 3 bases from J, the junction kept 8 bases outside the gene matches. The CDR3 runs to 15 residues. CDR3 region: CASSWAPGQDYEQYF. DNA of the CDR3: TGTGCCAGCAGCTGGGCCCCGGGACAGGACTACGAGCAGTACTTC.

The V call is TRBV19, the J call TRBJ1-2, with a weak D call TRBD1 (5 bases). Germline V gives CDR1 LNHDA, CDR2 SQIVND (reference sequence). The CDR3 has 13 residues. V was cut by 5 bases and J by 4 bases, with 11 bases left in between. For the CDR3, the DNA is TGTGCCAGTAGTTCGACAGCCCTCTATGGCTACACCTTC. Residues: CASSSTALYGYTF.

The V call is TRBV5-1, the J call TRBJ2-5; 10 bases map to TRBD2. The V segment lost 1 base and the J segment 5 bases; nucleotides outside the gene matches: 8. CDR1 is SGHRS and CDR2 is YFSETQ in the germline V gene. The CDR3 loop spans 16 amino acids. CDR3 in DNA: TGCGCCAGCAGCTTGTGGCCTAGCGGGAGCGGGGAGACCCAGTACTTC. It translates to CASSLWPSGSGETQYF.

The chain recombines TRBV30 with TRBJ2-7; 7 bases map to TRBD1. J was trimmed by 5 bases and V by 0 bases; bases with no gene match: 7. CDR3 length: 14 residues. Germline V CDR1 and CDR2: GTSNPN, SVGIG (reference sequence). This CDR3 reads CAWSVRTGVHEQYF. The CDR3, as DNA: TGTGCCTGGAGTGTACGGACAGGTGTCCACGAGCAGTACTTC.

The chain carries TRBV29-1 and TRBJ2-7, with 7 bases fitting TRBD2. Germline V CDR1 and CDR2: SQVTM, ANQGSEA. Germline trimming cut 5 bases from V and 2 bases from J; bases unmatched to any gene: 9. The CDR3 is 14 amino acids. The CDR3 DNA reads TGCAGCGTTAGCACTCGCAGCGGGACCTACGAGCAGTACTTC. It encodes CSVSTRSGTYEQYF.

This chain links TRBV4-1 with TRBJ1-2; 11 bases are shared with TRBD1. Germline loops: CDR1 MGHRA, CDR2 YSYEKL. V trimming: 1 base; J trimming: 3 bases; junction bases outside the gene matches: 7. This CDR3 has 17 residues. The CDR3 protein is CASSQVSTGQGDYGYTF. The CDR3 nucleotides are TGCGCCAGCAGCCAAGTTAGCACGGGACAGGGGGACTATGGCTACACCTTC.

V and J are TRBV7-9 and TRBJ2-3; D might be TRBD1 (6 bases). Trimming stripped 2 bases from V and 2 bases from J, with 8 bases between. There are 14 residues in the CDR3. Germline CDR1 and CDR2: SEHNR and FQNEAQ (reference sequence). The CDR3 DNA follows: TGTGCCAGCAGCTTAAACAGGGACACAGATACGCAGTATTTT. Translating it yields CASSLNRDTDTQYF.

The chain combines TRBV25-1 with TRBJ1-1; D unclear. The germline gives CDR1 MGHDK, CDR2 SYGVNS. Trimming stripped 7 bases from V and 0 bases from J, with 9 bases between. This CDR3 is built from 13 residues. CDR3 region: CASTRGMNTEAFF. The CDR3 DNA sequence: TGTGCCAGCACCCGGGGAATGAACACTGAAGCTTTCTTT.

The rearrangement links TRBV29-1 to TRBJ2-7, with 13 bases identical to TRBD2. This CDR3 contains 14 residues. Trimming cost V 6 bases and J 6 bases; bases outside gene matches: 8. The V gene's germline CDR1 is SQVTM and CDR2 ANQGSEA. The CDR3 loop is CSVAGLAGVPEQYF. The CDR3 nucleotides are TGCAGCGTGGCCGGACTAGCGGGAGTCCCCGAGCAGTACTTC.